This T cell receptor (beta chain) is drawn from a study of shared clonotypes between healthy human individuals. General study findings and limits: Larger richness was generally estimated for naive than memory subsets. Non-shared clonotypes had lower generation probabilities than those shared by all four donors. Rarefaction demonstrated incomplete sorted-subset sequencing despite large depth.

Method: immunoSEQ multiplex PCR; TCRdb's copy keeps in-frame clones and lacks some. The repertoire consists of hundreds of thousands of clones, with about 96% occurring once and the leading ten covering 0.11%. Trimming shortened V by 1 base and J by 4 bases, and 5 bases separated the two germline ends. CDR1 SGHAT and CDR2 FQNNGV come from the germline V gene. The CDR3 contains 12 residues. Cells designated naive CD8 were CD45RO-negative and were positively selected for CCR7, with terminally differentiated effector memory CD45RA+ cells excluded. Turning to this clone: Antigen unknown.

V is TRBV11-2 and J is TRBJ2-7; no firm D call. This TCR was sampled from a woman aged 25 to 39 in good health. What was sequenced was naive CD8+ T cells sorted from blood. The CDR3 region is CASSLVTYEQYF. DNA of the CDR3: TGTGCCAGCAGCTTAGTCACTTACGAGCAGTACTTC.